Here is one TCR beta chain with its context. Its antigen is still unknown. Profiling relied on immunoSEQ multiplex PCR, and the TCRdb table lists in-frame clones only, not all of them. Of almost 15,000 clones listed, 60% to 80% are singletons. These data come from a study of CD4+ T cells in melanoma. The study's findings and limits: A reported correlation linked neoantigen-specific CD4+ T cells to CD8+, macrophage and B cell function. Reportedly, melanoma neoantigen-specific CD4+ T cells showed varied differentiation states.

This CDR3 region has 13 residues. V shed 11 bases and J shed 4 bases, with 12 bases lying between them. CDR1 and CDR2 (germline): LNHNV, YYDKDF (reference sequence). The chain links TRBV15 to TRBJ2-6; D possibly uses TRBD1 or TRBD2 (5 bases each). The sequencing sample was made of cells from a culture (not recorded whether cultured in vitro). The source is a human donor with melanoma. CDR3 residues: CAVRGTGANVLTF. In DNA, the CDR3 is TGTGCCGTGAGGGGTACGGGGGCCAACGTCCTGACTTTC.